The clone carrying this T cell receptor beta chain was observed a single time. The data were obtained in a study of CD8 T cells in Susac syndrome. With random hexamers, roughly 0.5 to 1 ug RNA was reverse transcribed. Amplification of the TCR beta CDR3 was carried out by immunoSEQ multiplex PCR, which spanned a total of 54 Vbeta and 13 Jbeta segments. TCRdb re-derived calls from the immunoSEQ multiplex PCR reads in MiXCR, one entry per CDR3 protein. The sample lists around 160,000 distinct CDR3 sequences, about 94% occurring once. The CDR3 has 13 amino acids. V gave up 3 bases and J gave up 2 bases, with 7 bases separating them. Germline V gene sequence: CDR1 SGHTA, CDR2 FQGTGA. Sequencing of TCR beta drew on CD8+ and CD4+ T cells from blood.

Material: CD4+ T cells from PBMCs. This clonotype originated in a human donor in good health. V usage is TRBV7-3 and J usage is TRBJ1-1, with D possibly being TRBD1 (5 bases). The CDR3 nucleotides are TGTGCCAGCAGCTTGGGGGATAACACTGAAGCTTTCTTT. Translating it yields CASSLGDNTEAFF.